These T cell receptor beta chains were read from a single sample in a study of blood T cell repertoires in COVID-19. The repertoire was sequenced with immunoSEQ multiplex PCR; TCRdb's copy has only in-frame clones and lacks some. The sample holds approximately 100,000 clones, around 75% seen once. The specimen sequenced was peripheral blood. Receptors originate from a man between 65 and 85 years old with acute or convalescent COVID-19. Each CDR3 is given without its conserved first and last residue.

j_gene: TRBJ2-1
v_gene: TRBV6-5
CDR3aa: ASSYSWRDRNEQF

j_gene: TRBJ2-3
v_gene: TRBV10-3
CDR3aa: AISAKGGVLTDTQY

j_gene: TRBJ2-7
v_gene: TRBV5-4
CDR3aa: ASSAGQGAEEQY

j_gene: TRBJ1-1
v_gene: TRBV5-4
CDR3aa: ASSLVGARRNTEAF

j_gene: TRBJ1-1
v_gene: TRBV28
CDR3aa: ASSLRQGKAF

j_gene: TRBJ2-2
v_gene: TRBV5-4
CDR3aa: ASSPGQGARGTGELF

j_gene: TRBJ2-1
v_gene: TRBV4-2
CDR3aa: ASSQDRRLLF

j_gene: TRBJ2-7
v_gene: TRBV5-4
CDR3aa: ASSLRDSFYEQY

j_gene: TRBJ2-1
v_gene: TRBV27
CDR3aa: ASSFEDRENNEQF

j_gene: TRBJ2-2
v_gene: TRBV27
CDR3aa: ASSLLGLADTGELF

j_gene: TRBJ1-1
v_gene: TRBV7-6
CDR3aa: ASSDSRGRNTEAF

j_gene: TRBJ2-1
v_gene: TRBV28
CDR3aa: ASSLGGNLYNEQF

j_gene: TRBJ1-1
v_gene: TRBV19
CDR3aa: ASSTLHRGPSSEAF

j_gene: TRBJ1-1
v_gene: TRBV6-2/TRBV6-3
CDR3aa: ASSTNSRNVKAF

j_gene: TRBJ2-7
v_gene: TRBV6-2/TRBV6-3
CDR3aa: ASSHSLGRGRYEQY

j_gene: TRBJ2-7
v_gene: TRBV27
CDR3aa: ASSSARDYYEQY

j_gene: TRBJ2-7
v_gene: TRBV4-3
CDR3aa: ASSQGYGTGGYEQY

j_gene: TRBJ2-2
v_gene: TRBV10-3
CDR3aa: AISDRENTGELF

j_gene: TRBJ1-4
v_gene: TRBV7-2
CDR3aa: ASSQDRQTNEKLF

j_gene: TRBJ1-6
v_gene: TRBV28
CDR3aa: ASSLGRRPRNSPLH

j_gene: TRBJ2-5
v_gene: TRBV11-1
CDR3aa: ASRQGGYSETQY

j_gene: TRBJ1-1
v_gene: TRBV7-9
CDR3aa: ASSAGQGRGEAF

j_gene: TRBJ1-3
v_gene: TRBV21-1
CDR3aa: ASSSHTGVFCAGNTIY

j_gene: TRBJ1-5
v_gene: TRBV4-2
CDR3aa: ASSQADHRDSNQPQH

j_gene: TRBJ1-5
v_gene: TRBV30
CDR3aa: AWSYSGGYQPQH

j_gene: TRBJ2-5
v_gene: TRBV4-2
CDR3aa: ASSQGVSGIQETQY

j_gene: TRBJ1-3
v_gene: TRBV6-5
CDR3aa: ASSRSGTEYTIY